This T cell receptor beta chain was profiled in a study of identifying expanded T cells in peripheral blood (dated 2019 in TCRdb). Context from the whole study: Separate aliquots of the same genomic DNA pool were sequenced to produce technical replicates, and four replicates were compared in pairs.

TCRbeta CDR3 regions were profiled by bias-controlled multiplex PCR amplification of genomic DNA with the immunoSEQ Assay. On the authors' methods: To quantify the absolute abundance of each unique TCRbeta CDR3 region, the sequences were collapsed and filtered. Two models were used to test differential abundance: a binomial model (Fisher-equivalent) and a beta-binomial model that adds time-dependent variance fitted from healthy donors. Clones with fewer than 5 combined templates were removed, and differential abundance was called for clones with a Benjamini-Hochberg FDR below 0.01. The form v = (b*log(k)+a)^2 was used to model beta-binomial variance as a function of total template count across the two samples. Here the immuneACCESS table is served through TCRdb, limited to in-frame sequences with V and J called. Missing clones are a known gap in these copies; in checked studies unresolved V genes cover under half, and the rest lacks a known reason. V and J calls and clone size are copied from that table; D and trimming were computed from the DNA. The sample contains about 58,000 clones, around 90% of them found a single time. The ten top clones hold roughly 3.5% of the sample.

No immune events such as infections were documented for the healthy donors during the collection period. Blood repertoires from healthy donors were used as a training cohort for calibrating time-dependent variance in a beta-binomial model of differential abundance of T-cell clones. The training cohort included 10 or so healthy donors, of whom 3 were female and 7 were male. Donor ages ranged from about 29 to 65 years, with an average of about 44 years. Whole blood from each healthy donor was obtained from a commercial supplier and was collected at three time points roughly two weeks apart. For immunosequencing, genomic DNA was extracted from whole blood that had not been sorted. In the case of this clone: Its antigen is not yet known. No base-level quality is on record; no much larger clone is a single base apart.

The cysteine opens and the phenylalanine closes a CDR3 of 11 amino acids. This entry keeps only the CDR3 DNA: 33 bases, framed from base 1. V loses 4 bases, J loses 4 bases, and the germline ends lie 4 bases apart. From the germline V gene (reference sequence), CDR1 is LNHDA and CDR2 is SQIVND. General conclusions and limits of the study: The authors expected biological variance in healthy repertoires might increase further over much longer intervals such as months to years. Across all healthy-donor time intervals, the beta-binomial model significantly cut both the number of clones called differentially abundant and the false-positive rate. In all healthy donors, the variance in clone template counts between samples taken around 2 weeks apart rose significantly as total template count increased. The binomial model flagged approximately 1.3 differentially abundant clones between technical replicates but roughly 15 over about 2 weeks and around 20 over around four weeks.

This sequence uses TRBV19 and TRBJ2-5, with the D gene too uncertain to name. This clonotype originated in a person between 18 and 75 years old in good health. Sequencing input: blood. The CDR3 reads as follows: CASSTGETQYF. The bases read TGTGCCAGTAGTACTGGAGAGACCCAGTACTTC.